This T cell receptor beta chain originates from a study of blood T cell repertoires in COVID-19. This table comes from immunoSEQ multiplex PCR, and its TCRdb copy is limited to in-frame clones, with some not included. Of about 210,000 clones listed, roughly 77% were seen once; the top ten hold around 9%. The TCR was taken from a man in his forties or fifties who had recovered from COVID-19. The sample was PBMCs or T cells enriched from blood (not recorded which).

The CDR3 DNA reads TGCGCCAGCAGCCAACATACAGGGACTGGGGCCAACGTCCTGACTTTC. This translates into CASSQHTGTGANVLTF. The chain combines TRBV4-1 with TRBJ2-6; D might be TRBD1 (6 bases). The V and J ends lost 2 bases and 2 bases respectively, with 10 bases between them. Germline loops: CDR1 MGHRA, CDR2 YSYEKL. The CDR3 runs to 16 residues.